The rows below give T cell receptor beta chains drawn from one sample of a study of T cell changes during pregnancy in multiple sclerosis. Sequencing was performed with immunoSEQ multiplex PCR; in TCRdb, only in-frame clones are kept and a portion is missing. The data contain 35,000 to 50,000 clones, roughly 87% of them singletons. The source was CD4+ T cells from peripheral blood mononuclear cells, collected after pregnancy. The receptors shown here come from a female donor with multiple sclerosis, enrolled in a pregnancy study. Each CDR3 is given with its conserved first and last residue. The D gene is left open where the match is weak. Expanded clones get a size class; other rows say once, few or many, or leave the size out.

>TRBV7-2|NA|NA|TRBJ2-5
CASSFNGETQYF
TGTGCCAGCAGCTTCAACGGGGAGACCCAGTACTTC
>TRBV7-3|NA|NA|TRBJ2-7
CASSSQEGDYEQYF
TGTGCCAGCAGCTCACAGGAGGGAGACTACGAGCAGTACTTC
>TRBV7-2|NA|TRBD2|TRBJ2-7
CASSRTSGSSYEQYF
TGTGCCAGCAGCCGAACTAGCGGGAGCTCCTACGAGCAGTACTTC
>TRBV6-6|once|NA|TRBJ1-1
CASSYSRGGNTEAFF
TGTGCCAGCAGTTACTCGCGGGGGGGGAACACTGAAGCTTTCTTT
>TRBV18|few|TRBD1|TRBJ1-1
CASSPRQGAIGGTEAFF
TGTGCCAGCTCACCAAGACAGGGGGCGATTGGGGGCACTGAAGCTTTCTTT
>TRBV5-1|NA|NA|TRBJ2-7
CASSLASGRGSYEQYF
TGCGCCAGCAGCTTGGCCTCTGGCAGGGGCTCCTACGAGCAGTACTTC
>TRBV27|NA|NA|TRBJ1-1
CASSPGDLRNTEAFF
TGTGCCAGCAGCCCAGGGGATTTAAGGAACACTGAAGCTTTCTTT
>TRBV5-6|NA|TRBD1|TRBJ1-2
CASSLDRGKGRGPGYTF
TGTGCCAGCAGCTTGGATCGGGGTAAGGGCAGGGGGCCTGGCTACACCTTC
>TRBV9|NA|TRBD1|TRBJ2-2
CASRPGQGVTGELFF
TGTGCCAGCAGGCCCGGACAGGGGGTCACCGGGGAGCTGTTTTTT
>TRBV5-1|NA|TRBD2|TRBJ2-3
CASSPHGAGGGADTQYF
TGCGCCAGCAGCCCTCACGGAGCGGGAGGTGGTGCAGATACGCAGTATTTT
>TRBV19|NA|TRBD1|TRBJ1-1
CASRSGGAGRDTEAFF
TGTGCCAGTAGGTCAGGGGGCGCGGGTAGGGACACTGAAGCTTTCTTT
>TRBV5-6|NA|NA|TRBJ2-4
CASSLFGNIQYF
TGTGCCAGCAGCCTGTTCGGAAACATTCAGTACTTC
>TRBV7-6|NA|NA|TRBJ2-3
CASSFSEATDTQYF
TGTGCCAGCAGCTTTTCAGAGGCCACAGATACGCAGTATTTT
>TRBV5-1|NA|TRBD2|TRBJ2-3
CASSLGGGSTDTQYF
TGCGCCAGCAGCTTGGGCGGGGGGAGCACAGATACGCAGTATTTT
>TRBV7-9|NA|NA|TRBJ1-4
CASSLVGEKLFF
TGTGCCAGCAGCTTAGTCGGTGAAAAACTGTTTTTT
>TRBV6-6|NA|NA|TRBJ2-5
CASSFEGTQYF
TGTGCCAGCAGTTTCGAGGGGACCCAGTACTTC
>TRBV11-2|NA|NA|TRBJ1-5
CASSLDRSQPQHF
TGTGCCAGCAGCTTAGATAGGAGTCAGCCCCAGCATTTT
>TRBV5-1|once|NA|TRBJ2-7
CASSLELGDSYEQYF
TGCGCCAGCAGCTTGGAATTAGGGGATTCCTACGAGCAGTACTTC
>TRBV2|NA|NA|TRBJ1-4
CACIREGGEKLFF
TGTGCCTGCATTAGGGAAGGGGGTGAAAAACTGTTTTTT
>TRBV10-3|once|TRBD2|TRBJ2-1
CAISDGGRGSYNEQFF
TGTGCCATCAGTGACGGCGGGCGGGGGTCCTACAATGAGCAGTTCTTC
>TRBV10-3|NA|TRBD2|TRBJ2-7
CAISPPGGSDYEQYF
TGTGCCATCAGCCCCCCGGGAGGATCCGATTACGAGCAGTACTTC
>TRBV6-1|NA|NA|TRBJ2-1
CASGDGYYNEQFF
TGTGCCAGCGGCGACGGGTATTACAATGAGCAGTTCTTC
>TRBV19|NA|TRBD2|TRBJ2-1
CASTGREGSYNEQFF
TGTGCCAGTACCGGTCGGGAGGGCTCCTACAATGAGCAGTTCTTC
>TRBV28|NA|TRBD2|TRBJ2-3
CASSTPSGLAGTDTQYF
TGTGCCAGCAGTACCCCCTCGGGACTAGCTGGCACAGATACGCAGTATTTT
>TRBV5-1|NA|NA|TRBJ2-3
CASSPDSERDTQYF
TGCGCCAGCAGCCCGGACTCAGAACGGGATACGCAGTATTTT
>TRBV4-1|NA|TRBD1|TRBJ1-1
CASSQEAPNQGARSEAFF
TGCGCCAGCAGCCAAGAGGCTCCCAACCAGGGGGCGAGGTCTGAAGCTTTCTTT
>TRBV5-6|few|NA|TRBJ1-2
CASSLEMGGRGYTF
TGTGCCAGCAGCTTGGAGATGGGAGGGAGAGGCTACACCTTC
>TRBV28|few|NA|TRBJ2-6
CASSFQSGANVLTF
TGTGCCAGCAGTTTCCAATCTGGGGCCAACGTCCTGACTTTC
>TRBV7-9|NA|TRBD1|TRBJ1-5
CASSLGWGQGPNQPQHF
TGTGCCAGCAGCTTAGGGTGGGGACAGGGGCCCAATCAGCCCCAGCATTTT